This T cell receptor beta chain was retrieved from a study of blood T cell repertoires in COVID-19. Study in general: Acute-phase and convalescent COVID-19 samples originated in the United States, Italy and Spain. From T cells, B-cell-depleted T cells, or PBMCs came the material, which was cDNA or gDNA.

This clone has just one count. V lost 5 bases to trimming and J lost 3 bases, with 14 bases between them. This CDR3 spans 15 amino acids. Germline V gene data show CDR1 as SGHAT and CDR2 as FQNNGV. In the original processing: For nucleated cells, counts were estimated from reference gene primer amplification. Only in-frame clones appear in the TCRdb table, and some are missing; sequencing was by immunoSEQ multiplex PCR. V and J calls and clone size are given by that table; D and trimming were obtained from the DNA. Here the sample spans 90,000 to 120,000 clones, nearly 90% being singletons. The sample was peripheral blood. The receptor's source is a woman between 55 and 75 years old with acute or convalescent COVID-19. The V call is TRBV11-2, the J call TRBJ2-1; D uncertain. For the CDR3, the DNA is TGTGCCAGCAGCCCACACGGAGTGGGCTACAATGAGCAGTTCTTC. This gives the protein CASSPHGVGYNEQFF.